The next 9 T cell receptor beta chains were all read from a single sample in a study of molecular identifiers for immune sequencing clone quantification. TCRdb re-called the PCR reads through MiXCR, storing one row per CDR3 protein. The sample has a few hundred thousand distinct CDR3 sequences, roughly a quarter seen once. Specimen: naive CD8+ T cells from blood, with Jurkat cell RNA spiked in. Subset denoted: FACS-sorted CD8+CD4-CCR7+CD45RA+ naive T cells. These receptors were obtained from a human donor in good health. Some libraries in this study had Jurkat cell RNA spiked in.

This clonotype was counted only a few times. The genes are TRBV28 and TRBJ2-7, with 10 nucleotides matching TRBD2. The J segment lost 4 bases and the V segment lost 3 bases, leaving 6 bases of the junction unmatched. Germline loops: CDR1 MDHEN, CDR2 SYDVKM. This CDR3 is built from 15 residues. In DNA, the CDR3 is TGTGCCAGCAGTTTTTCTAGCGGGAGCCCGTACGAGCAGTACTTC. Its protein product is CASSFSSGSPYEQYF.

A remark on this clonotype: The CDR3 ends on some other residue instead of the conserved phenylalanine or tryptophan, so this is likely a read error. This chain connects TRBV7-9 to TRBJ2-7; 9 bases are shared with TRBD1. Germline assignment: CDR1 SEHNR and CDR2 FQNEAQ (reference sequence). The CDR3 loop spans 14 amino acids. V trimming: 4 bases; J trimming: 7 bases; junction bases outside the gene matches: 8. The CDR3: CASSSGTGRSEQYL. CDR3 coding DNA: TGTGCCAGCAGCTCCGGGACAGGGAGAAGTGAGCAGTACCTC.

V gene TRBV19 combines with J gene TRBJ1-1; no clear D gene. CDR3 size: 15 residues. Trimming removed 2 bases at V and 1 base at J, with 11 bases between. Germline CDR1 is LNHDA and CDR2 is SQIVND (reference sequence). The CDR3 nucleotides are TGTGCCAGTAGTATATGGAGACATACGAACACTGAAGCTTTCTTT. The encoded protein is CASSIWRHTNTEAFF.

This clonotype was detected many times. The chain couples TRBV4-3 to TRBJ2-3; TRBD2 matches 13 bases. Germline V gene lookup returns CDR1 LGHNA and CDR2 YSLEER. The length of the CDR3 is 16 residues. Unmatched junction bases numbered 2, after V lost 5 bases and J lost 0 bases. The CDR3, as DNA: TGCGCCAGCAGCATGGGACTAGCGGGGAGCACAGATACGCAGTATTTT. This translates into CASSMGLAGSTDTQYF.

The chain uses TRBV27 and TRBJ2-7; no reliable D call. Germline-derived CDR1 and CDR2 are MNHEY and SMNVEV (reference sequence). V lost 4 bases and J lost 4, with 20 bases in between. The length of the CDR3 is 16 residues. Here the CDR3 DNA reads TGTGCCAGCAGTTCCTCCTTTTTGGCCGGCACATACGAGCAGTACTTC. Its translation: CASSSSFLAGTYEQYF.

This clonotype showed up many times. The rearrangement joins TRBV4-1 to TRBJ1-5; 7 nucleotides agree with TRBD1. Germline lookup yields CDR1 MGHRA and CDR2 YSYEKL. V shed 4 bases and J 2 bases; nucleotides not matched to a gene: 5. CDR3 size: 15 residues. The CDR3 region is CASSPQGVGNQPQHF. The DNA for the CDR3 is TGCGCCAGCAGCCCTCAGGGGGTTGGCAATCAGCCCCAGCATTTT.

With respect to this clonotype: A much larger clone lies one base from this, so it may be a read error. This chain joins TRBV7-9 and TRBJ2-3; possibly TRBD1 for D (6 bases). This CDR3 contains 15 residues. The V gene's germline CDR1 is SEHNR and CDR2 FQNEAQ (reference sequence). CDR3 nucleotide sequence: TGTGCCGGCAGCTCCAGACAGGAGAGCACAGATACGCAGTATTTT. Its translation is CAGSSRQESTDTQYF.

This clonotype was detected ten times or more. V is TRBV29-1 and J is TRBJ2-4, with D tentatively TRBD1 or TRBD2 (5 bases each). This CDR3 region has 14 residues. Germline CDR1 SQVTM, CDR2 ANQGSEA. With 6 bases removed from V and 3 bases from J, the gap between germline ends came to 15 bases. The DNA for the CDR3 is TGCAGCGTGGCAGCGGAAGGGGACAAAAACATTCAGTACTTC. This codes for CSVAAEGDKNIQYF.

Details on this clonotype: Being one base from a much bigger clone, this may be a read error. The chain couples TRBV7-2 to TRBJ2-7, with 9 bases lining up with TRBD2. Germline CDR1 SGHTA, CDR2 FQGNSA. This CDR3 has 17 residues. CDR3 amino acids: CASNLARGLAGNYEQYF. The CDR3 bases are TGTGCCAGCAACTTAGCTCGAGGGCTAGCGGGAAACTACGAGCAGTACTTC.